This entry features one TCR beta chain sequence. The data stem from a study of shared clonotypes between healthy human individuals. With 6 bases removed from V and 0 bases from J, the gap between germline ends came to 14 bases. The CDR3 covers 16 residues. Germline V gene lookup returns CDR1 KGHSH and CDR2 LQKENI. Each cell subset's genomic DNA was divided evenly among several immunoSEQ plates. The DNA input per sorted-subset replicate PCR was roughly 180 ng, corresponding to some 30,000 T cell genomes. Method: immunoSEQ multiplex PCR; TCRdb's copy keeps in-frame clones and lacks some. The sample consists of 2,500,000 or so clones, around 90% of them appearing once. A split of CD4+ cells into CD45RA+ naive and CD45RA-negative memory subsets was performed.

The chain uses TRBV18 and TRBJ1-4; no firm D call. The sequence derives from a man younger than 30 in good health. Some clones in this sample may be carry-over from other donors' samples. The material sequenced was naive CD4+ T cells from PBMCs. Noted subset: CD45RA+ positively selected. CDR3 protein: CASSTDVHATNEKLFF. CDR3 DNA sequence: TGTGCCAGCTCCACCGACGTACATGCAACTAATGAAAAACTGTTTTTT. Using reference TRBV18 and TRBJ1-4 for the parts outside the CDR3, the full variable domain is NAGVMQNPRHLVRRRGQEARLRCSPMKGHSHVYWYRQLPEEGLKFMVYLQKENIIDESGMPKERFSAEFPKEGPSILRIQQVVRGDSAAYFCASSTDVHATNEKLFFGSGTQLSVL.